This TCR beta chain was sequenced for a study of blood T cell repertoires in COVID-19. Clones were sequenced by immunoSEQ multiplex PCR, and TCRdb holds only the in-frame ones, with some missing. The data hold over 90,000 clones, with 81% observed a single time. V lost 0 bases and J lost 2; bases outside the gene matches: 14. The CDR3 contains 19 residues. Sample: peripheral blood. The gene calls are TRBV23-1 and TRBJ2-7; TRBD2 aligns across 9 bases. TRBV23-1 is an ORF; its function is uncertain. The sequence came from a man older than 75 with COVID-19, enrolled during active disease. The DNA for the CDR3 is TGCGCCAGCAGTCAATCAGCGGGGGGCGCGATAGCGGAGCCCTACGAGCAGTACTTC. It codes for CASSQSAGGAIAEPYEQYF.